This T cell receptor (beta chain) was retrieved from a study of T cell responses to AZD1222 COVID-19 vaccine. Points from the study as a whole: Females made up more of the donors, who were largely white British, and clonal diversity may have come out too low.

Sequenced by immunoSEQ multiplex PCR; TCRdb stores in-frame clones only, minus some. The table shows around 160,000 clones, with 85% to 95% occurring only once. To note about this clone: Antigen specificity is unknown.

Trimming cost V 1 base and J 1 base; bases outside gene matches: 4. Per germline, CDR1 SSHAT and CDR2 FNYEAQ (reference sequence). The CDR3 runs to 16 residues. The sample in question was peripheral blood, obtained 28 days after the second AZD1222 dose. This TCR came from an adult who received the AZD1222 COVID-19 vaccine. J is TRBJ2-3 and V is TRBV7-7; TRBD2 matches at 8 bases. The CDR3 sequence: CASSLGASGRTDTQYF. In DNA form, the CDR3 reads TGTGCCAGCAGCTTAGGGGCTAGCGGGCGCACAGATACGCAGTATTTT.